The 4 T cell receptor beta chains presented below share a single source sample, sequenced in a study of response to subunit inactivated influenza vaccine. MiXCR, applied by TCRdb to the RT-PCR reads, yields one record per CDR3 protein. This table holds roughly 570,000 distinct CDR3 sequences, 10% to 15% found once. The specimen was PBMCs from blood, collected 40 to 50 days after vaccination. All receptors derive from a man aged 50 to 59 who received an inactivated influenza vaccine.

There are a few counts of this clonotype. V and J are TRBV11-2 and TRBJ2-5, with 10 positions matching TRBD1. With V trimmed by 4 bases and J by 4 bases, 6 bases remained unmatched. The germline CDR1 and CDR2 sequences are SGHAT and FQNNGV. The CDR3 extends over 15 amino acids. The CDR3 spells CASSYGQGGLETQYF. For the CDR3, the DNA is TGTGCCAGCAGCTACGGACAGGGGGGGTTAGAGACCCAGTACTTC. Based on the CDR3 plus reference TRBV11-2 and TRBJ2-5, the full variable domain is EAGVAQSPRYKIIEKRQSVAFWCNPISGHATLYWYQQILGQGPKLLIQFQNNGVVDDSQLPKDRFSAERLKGVDSTLKIQPAKLEDSAVYLCASSYGQGGLETQYFGPGTRLLVL.

This clonotype occurred a few times. The genes are TRBV12-3 or TRBV12-4 and TRBJ1-5; D may be TRBD1 (6 bases). V was pared by 6 bases and J by 5 bases, with 17 bases between. The CDR3 has 15 residues. The chain's CDR3 is CASSQRQEPDQPQHF. The CDR3 DNA reads as TGTGCCAGCAGCCAGAGACAGGAACCGGATCAGCCCCAGCATTTT.

The chain couples TRBV6-5 to TRBJ2-2; 7 bases align to TRBD1. J gave up 9 bases and V 0 bases, and 10 bases lay outside the gene matches. This CDR3 contains 16 residues. Germline V gene lookup returns CDR1 MNHEY and CDR2 SVGAGI. The CDR3 DNA is TGTGCCAGCAGTTACTCGATGACAAGGGGGCGCCGGGAGCTGTTTTTT. It encodes CASSYSMTRGRRELFF.

This clonotype was found a few times. V and J are TRBV4-1 and TRBJ2-1; perhaps TRBD2 as D (8 bases). Trimming removed 4 bases at V and 6 bases at J, with 34 bases between. CDR1 MGHRA and CDR2 YSYEKL come from the germline V gene. The CDR3 has 21 residues. As DNA, the CDR3 is TGCGCCAGCAGCCGCCGGGACAGTAGTTACATCGACGGGGGGGCCCGCAATGAGCAGTTCTTC. It translates to CASSRRDSSYIDGGARNEQFF.